This T cell receptor beta chain appears in the sequencing data of a study of shared clonotypes between healthy human individuals. The overall study: Each donor contributed plates that comprised three CD4 naive, three CD4 memory, two CD8 naive and one CD8 memory. Study findings and constraints: Generation of non-shared clonotypes was less probable than generation of clonotypes shared by all four donors.

V shed 0 bases, J shed 1 base, and the junction held 1 base outside the gene matches. CDR1 is SGHRS and CDR2 is YFSETQ in the germline V gene. The CDR3 sequence is 15 residues long. Clones were sequenced by immunoSEQ multiplex PCR, and TCRdb holds only the in-frame ones, with some missing. The repertoire holds more than 1.2 million clones, less than 99% seen once, with approximately 0.4% in the top ten. It was into CD45RA+ naive and CD45RA-negative memory subsets that the CD4+ cells were split. Turning to this clone: Its cognate antigen is unknown.

V usage is TRBV5-1 and J usage is TRBJ2-4; the match to TRBD1 covers 7 bases. The specimen was naive CD4+ T cells sorted from blood. The subset here: CD45RA+ positively selected. The sequence was obtained from a man aged 25 to 45 in good health. DNA for the CDR3: TGCGCCAGCAGCTTGGGGGGACAGGCCAAAAACATTCAGTACTTC. Residues: CASSLGGQAKNIQYF. The variable domain in full, completed from reference TRBV5-1 and TRBJ2-4, reads KAGVTQTPRYLIKTRGQQVTLSCSPISGHRSVSWYQQTPGQGLQFLFEYFSETQRNKGNFPGRFSGRQFSNSRSEMNVSTLELGDSALYLCASSLGGQAKNIQYFGAGTRLSVL.